This passage covers 32 T cell receptor beta chains from one sample sequenced in a study of identical twins. TCRdb re-called the 5' RACE reads with MiXCR, one entry per CDR3 protein. Among fewer than 500,000 distinct CDR3 sequences, 14% were seen once, and the ten largest hold about 0.94%. The same sample was also studied in work on yellow fever vaccine responses in identical twins.

Specimen: CD4+ T cells sorted from blood. Receptor source: a woman between 18 and 30 years old in good health.

V usage is TRBV7-4 and J usage is TRBJ2-1; 8 bases are a match to TRBD1. The germline CDR1 and CDR2 sequences are SGHVT and SQSDAQ. The CDR3 is 17 residues long. V shed 2 bases and J 7 bases; nucleotides not matched to a gene: 13. CDR3 DNA: TGTGCCAGCAGCTTATTGGTTGGCCAGGGGGCCTGGAATGAGCAGTTCTTC. Its protein is CASSLLVGQGAWNEQFF.

This clonotype was counted ten times or more. The chain links TRBV5-1 to TRBJ1-1; unclear D gene. Trimming removed 2 bases from V and 1 base from J, with 9 bases in between. CDR3 length equals 14 residues. The germline V gene has CDR1 SGHRS and CDR2 YFSETQ. The DNA for the CDR3 is TGCGCCAGCAGCTTTTCTCACGCGAACACTGAAGCTTTCTTT. Translated, it gives CASSFSHANTEAFF.

The chain uses TRBV5-1 and TRBJ2-5, with 14 nucleotides matching TRBD2. In germline, CDR1 is SGHRS, CDR2 YFSETQ. J lost 1 base, V lost 3 bases, and 2 bases had no gene match. The CDR3 contains 16 residues. CDR3 residues: CASSWTSGGIQETQYF. CDR3 sequence (DNA): TGCGCCAGCAGCTGGACTAGCGGGGGGATCCAAGAGACCCAGTACTTC.

This clonotype was counted a few times. This chain joins TRBV27 and TRBJ2-2; D assignment may be TRBD1 or TRBD2 (5 bases each). The CDR3 is made up of 17 amino acids. Germline CDR1 reads MNHEY; CDR2 reads SMNVEV (reference sequence). V was cut by 7 bases and J by 6 bases, with 24 bases left in between. CDR3 bases: TGTGCCAGCACCAAGAAACTTTCCGGGACCGGGGCCGGGGAGCTGTTTTTT. Its protein product is CASTKKLSGTGAGELFF.

At least ten counts were recorded for this clonotype. The chain combines TRBV28 with TRBJ2-7, with 8 positions matching TRBD2. The CDR3 runs 12 residues. CDR1 MDHEN and CDR2 SYDVKM come from the germline V gene. The V gene end was trimmed by 5 bases and the J gene end by 3 bases; junction bases not matched to a gene: 0. CDR3 coding DNA: TGTGCCAGCAGTGCGGGAGGCTACGAGCAGTACTTC. Residues: CASSAGGYEQYF.

J is TRBJ2-1 and V is TRBV11-2; 10 positions match TRBD2. Germline V gene lookup returns CDR1 SGHAT and CDR2 FQNNGV. The ends lost 7 bases at V and 2 bases at J; junction bases unmatched: 8. This CDR3 has 16 amino acids. In DNA form, the CDR3 reads TGTGCCAGCACCCCCCAAAGCGGGAGGGCCTACAATGAGCAGTTCTTC. Protein product: CASTPQSGRAYNEQFF.

This clonotype has more than one count but fewer than ten. The CDR3 region has the DNA TGTGCCAGCAGTATTAGCGGGGACAGCTCCTACGAGCAGTACTTC. Translating it yields CASSISGDSSYEQYF. The gene calls are TRBV25-1 and TRBJ2-7; a weak D match, TRBD2 (8 bases). Germline assignment: CDR1 MGHDK and CDR2 SYGVNS. CDR3 length: 15 residues. Trimming removed 5 bases from V and 0 bases from J, with 14 bases in between.

This clonotype is a singleton in its sample. The V call is TRBV20-1, the J call TRBJ2-5; tentatively, D is TRBD1 (5 bases). This CDR3 has 12 amino acids. CDR1 DFQATT and CDR2 SNEGSKA come from the germline V gene (reference sequence). V dropped 0 bases and J dropped 3 bases, with 5 bases sitting between them. The CDR3: CSARDREETQYF. In nucleotides, the CDR3 is TGCAGTGCTAGAGACAGGGAAGAGACCCAGTACTTC.

The chain couples TRBV4-2 to TRBJ2-7; D is tentatively TRBD1 or TRBD2 (5 bases each). Germline V CDR1 and CDR2: LGHNA, YNFKEQ. V lost 4 bases, J lost 1 base, and 11 bases lay in between. This CDR3 comprises 14 residues. The CDR3 region has the DNA TGTGCCAGCAGCCCGGGACCGCCGTCCTACGAGCAGTACTTC. Its protein product is CASSPGPPSYEQYF.

This clonotype was counted between two and nine times. The chain uses TRBV20-1 and TRBJ2-7; the D gene could be TRBD1 or TRBD2 (5 bases each). V was pared by 5 bases and J by 2 bases, with 16 bases between. The CDR3 length is 14 residues. Looked up from germline, CDR1 is DFQATT and CDR2 is SNEGSKA (reference sequence). In nucleotides, the CDR3 is TGCAGTGCTCTCAGGGACCTGGGTACCTACGAGCAGTACTTC. Translating it yields CSALRDLGTYEQYF.

Many counts were recorded for this clonotype. The chain is built from TRBV4-3 and TRBJ2-7; either TRBD1 or TRBD2 may fit D (5 bases each). Germline V gene lookup returns CDR1 LGHNA and CDR2 YSLEER. V was cut by 4 bases and J by 0 bases, with 13 bases left in between. There are 15 residues in the CDR3. CDR3 region: CASSPSGALSYEQYF. DNA of the CDR3: TGCGCCAGCAGCCCCTCCGGGGCCCTCTCCTACGAGCAGTACTTC.

The gene calls are TRBV15 and TRBJ2-2, with D hard to call. Germline CDR1 reads LNHNV; CDR2 reads YYDKDF (reference sequence). V shed 1 base and J shed 7 bases, with 10 bases lying between them. The CDR3 runs to 14 residues. CDR3 in amino acids: CATSRGGVDGELFF. The DNA for the CDR3 is TGTGCCACCAGCAGAGGCGGAGTCGACGGGGAGCTGTTTTTT.

Turning to this clonotype: An end of the junction does not agree with germline; a read error may underlie this. This chain joins TRBV29-1 and TRBJ2-1, with D possibly matching TRBD2 (5 bases). Germline V gives CDR1 SQVTM, CDR2 ANQGSEA. This CDR3 has 12 amino acids. For the CDR3, the DNA is TGCAGCGTTGTACGGGGTACCGCACATGAGGATTTC. It encodes CSVVRGTAHEDF.

V usage is TRBV18 and J usage is TRBJ1-5; 8 bases line up with TRBD1. The CDR3 runs to 16 residues. The J segment lost 5 bases and the V segment lost 3 bases, leaving 9 bases of the junction unmatched. Germline V gene lookup returns CDR1 KGHSH and CDR2 LQKENI. DNA for the CDR3: TGTGCCAGCTCACCCCGGACAGGGCTTAACGATCAGCCCCAGCATTTT. It encodes CASSPRTGLNDQPQHF.

The chain recombines TRBV12-3 or TRBV12-4 with TRBJ2-7; D is ambiguous. The CDR3 covers 17 residues. Trimming left V 5 bases short and J 0 bases short, with 20 bases between. The CDR3, as DNA: TGTGCCAGCAGTCAGCTGGCCCCGGGCCTAAGCTCCTACGAGCAGTACTTC. Amino acids: CASSQLAPGLSSYEQYF.

In this sample, this clonotype turned up a few times. The V and J genes are TRBV7-3 and TRBJ2-3; 9 bases map to TRBD1. With 5 bases clipped from V and 4 bases from J, the junction kept 4 bases outside the gene matches. The CDR3 runs 14 residues. Per the germline V gene, CDR1 is SGHTA and CDR2 is FQGTGA. The CDR3 protein is CASSKQGAADTQYF. CDR3 sequence (DNA): TGTGCCAGCAGCAAACAGGGGGCCGCAGATACGCAGTATTTT.

This clonotype has just a few counts. The chain has TRBV20-1 and TRBJ2-4; 10 bases align to TRBD2. The CDR3 has 17 residues. Per germline, CDR1 DFQATT and CDR2 SNEGSKA (reference sequence). Trimming at V came to 1 base and at J to 0 bases, leaving 6 bases not matched to a gene. The CDR3 nucleotides are TGCAGTGCTAGAGTCAAGCGGGGGGGCCTAGCCAAAAACATTCAGTACTTC. This gives the protein CSARVKRGGLAKNIQYF.

This sequence joins TRBV4-3 and TRBJ2-7; TRBD1 agrees at 11 bases. CDR1 is LGHNA, CDR2 YSLEER, per germline. V was pared by 0 bases and J by 8 bases, with 9 bases of the junction left unmatched. This CDR3 is built from 16 residues. CDR3: CASSQDFGTGGNKQYF. The CDR3 DNA follows: TGCGCCAGCAGCCAAGATTTCGGGACAGGGGGAAATAAGCAGTACTTC.

The CDR3 DNA sequence: TGTGCCAGCGTTCTGCAGCCTCAAGAGACCCAGTACTTC. It translates to CASVLQPQETQYF. The rearrangement links TRBV6-5 to TRBJ2-5; D is undetermined. V was pared by 8 bases and J by 2 bases, with 12 bases between. This CDR3 has 13 residues. Germline CDR1 and CDR2: MNHEY and SVGAGI.

The chain is built from TRBV14 and TRBJ2-7; TRBD1 matches at 7 bases. CDR1 and CDR2 (germline): SGHDN, FVKESK. J was trimmed by 4 bases and V by 0 bases; bases with no gene match: 3. The CDR3 runs to 14 residues. As DNA, the CDR3 is TGTGCCAGCAGCCAAGATCACAGGGGATACGAGCAGTACTTC. As protein: CASSQDHRGYEQYF. Together with reference TRBV14 and TRBJ2-7, the CDR3 gives the full variable domain: EAGVTQFPSHSVIEKGQTVTLRCDPISGHDNLYWYRRVMGKEIKFLLHFVKESKQDESGMPNNRFLAERTGGTYSTLKVQPAELEDSGVYFCASSQDHRGYEQYFGPGTRLTVT.

V and J are TRBV14 and TRBJ2-5; D is uncertain. Germline V gene data show CDR1 as SGHDN and CDR2 as FVKESK. With 4 bases removed from V and 5 bases from J, the gap between germline ends came to 17 bases. This CDR3 has 15 residues. The CDR3 DNA reads TGTGCCAGCAGCCTAATAGGACCGAATTTGGAGACCCAGTACTTC. Translating it yields CASSLIGPNLETQYF.

The sample holds a few counts of this clonotype. This rearrangement joins TRBV20-1 to TRBJ2-1, with a tentative D call TRBD1 (6 bases). CDR1 and CDR2 (germline): DFQATT, SNEGSKA (reference sequence). The CDR3 extends over 13 amino acids. V shed 3 bases and J shed 3 bases, with 9 bases lying between them. The CDR3 region is CSASRDIYNEQFF. In nucleotides, the CDR3 is TGCAGTGCTAGCAGGGACATCTACAATGAGCAGTTCTTC.

V and J are TRBV7-8 and TRBJ2-3; a weak D match, TRBD2 (5 bases). Looked up from germline, CDR1 is SGHVS and CDR2 is FQNEAQ. Deletions cut 5 bases from V and 4 bases from J, with 7 bases between. There are 12 residues in the CDR3. As DNA, the CDR3 is TGTGCCAGCAGCACGGACTCAGATACGCAGTATTTT. Protein product: CASSTDSDTQYF.

Only a few counts were recorded for this clonotype. This chain connects TRBV6-1 to TRBJ1-6; D gene uncertain. Germline CDR1 and CDR2: MNHNS and SASEGT. V shed 6 bases and J shed 0 bases, with 9 bases lying between them. The CDR3 length is 15 residues. CDR3 DNA sequence: TGTGCCAGCAGGTTCCAAAGCTCCTATAATTCACCCCTCCACTTT. Its translation is CASRFQSSYNSPLHF.

The chain is built from TRBV20-1 and TRBJ2-3, with D perhaps TRBD2 (6 bases). The germline CDR1 and CDR2 sequences are DFQATT and SNEGSKA (reference sequence). V was pared by 2 bases and J by 6 bases, with 15 bases between. CDR3 size: 14 residues. This CDR3 is CSARPGLPSDTQYF. For the CDR3, the DNA is TGCAGTGCTAGACCGGGACTGCCCTCCGATACGCAGTATTTT.

In nucleotides, the CDR3 is TGTGCCAGCAGTTACAAAAAGGCGGCGGGGGGCAATGAGCAGTTCTTC. Its translation is CASSYKKAAGGNEQFF. This sequence joins TRBV6-2 or TRBV6-3 and TRBJ2-1, with 8 positions matching TRBD2. Losses at the gene ends were 2 bases for V and 6 bases for J; bases not matched to a gene: 9. The CDR3 consists of 16 residues. Per the germline V gene, CDR1 is MNHEY and CDR2 is SVGEGT.

This clonotype has only a few counts. The chain recombines TRBV6-1 with TRBJ2-2; weak D call: TRBD1 (5 bases). Germline V gene data show CDR1 as MNHNS and CDR2 as SASEGT. The CDR3 has 12 residues. The ends were cut back, 6 bases at V and 7 bases at J, with 9 bases in the middle. As DNA, the CDR3 is TGTGCCAGCAGCCCAGGGTACGGGGAGCTGTTTTTT. As protein: CASSPGYGELFF.

The sample holds a few counts of this clonotype. J is TRBJ2-2 and V is TRBV4-2; 7 bases map to TRBD2. Germline CDR1 and CDR2: LGHNA and YNFKEQ. Trimming took 4 bases from V and 7 from J; bases not matched to a gene: 6. The CDR3 extends over 14 amino acids. The DNA for the CDR3 is TGTGCCAGCAGCCCTGTAGGGAGGGGCGGGGAGCTGTTTTTT. Amino acids: CASSPVGRGGELFF.

The genes are TRBV11-1 and TRBJ2-5; D not resolved. CDR3 length: 14 residues. V lost 5 bases to trimming and J lost 1 base, with 11 bases between them. In germline, CDR1 is SGHAT, CDR2 FQDESV (reference sequence). In nucleotides, the CDR3 is TGTGCCAGCAGCCGCGGCTGGTCCCAAGAGACCCAGTACTTC. This encodes CASSRGWSQETQYF.

CDR3 nucleotide sequence: TGCGCCAGCAGCTTGGATTCTCGGGGCAGCGACTATGGCTACACCTTC. This gives the protein CASSLDSRGSDYGYTF. The rearrangement uses TRBV5-1 and TRBJ1-2; TRBD1 might be the D (5 bases). CDR1 is SGHRS and CDR2 is YFSETQ in the germline V gene. V lost 0 bases to trimming and J lost 3 bases, with 15 bases between them. This CDR3 region has 16 residues.

This clonotype occurred many times. V usage is TRBV28 and J usage is TRBJ2-7; D not resolved. CDR1 and CDR2 (germline): MDHEN, SYDVKM. The CDR3 has 13 residues. V gave up 6 bases and J gave up 4 bases, with 13 bases separating them. DNA of the CDR3: TGTGCCAGCAGCATCGTGGACGCTTACGAGCAGTACTTC. Translating it yields CASSIVDAYEQYF.

This clonotype appeared a few times. This chain links TRBV7-8 with TRBJ2-5, with 14 nucleotides matching TRBD2. J gave up 7 bases and V 4 bases, and 8 bases lay outside the gene matches. The CDR3 is 16 residues long. Per germline, CDR1 SGHVS and CDR2 FQNEAQ. CDR3 coding DNA: TGTGCCAGCAGCTCTCCGGGACTAGCGGGAGTTGTGACCCAGTACTTC. Translating gives CASSSPGLAGVVTQYF. Filled out from reference TRBV7-8 and TRBJ2-5, the complete variable domain reads GAGVSQSPRYKVAKRGQDVALRCDPISGHVSLFWYQQALGQGPEFLTYFQNEAQLDKSGLPSDRFFAERPEGSVSTLKIQRTQQEDSAVYLCASSSPGLAGVVTQYFGPGTRLLVL.